A single T cell receptor beta chain is shown here with its context. Antigen: not known. This specimen comes from a study of OX40 agonist ivuxolimab in advanced cancers. Study context: At doses from 0.01 to 10 mg/kg, patients were given intravenous ivuxolimab every 2 weeks. Eligibility rules accepted prior anti-PD-1, anti-PD-L1 or anti-CTLA-4 therapy, and approximately 40% had some. At 65% to 90% male, the cohort had a mean age of around 56 years, ranging from about 20 to 79. Study-wide results and limits: Some nonresponders likewise displayed low normalized T-cell clonal expansion.

Here immunoSEQ multiplex PCR was the method, and the copy in TCRdb shows in-frame clones only, minus some. There are 60,000 to 70,000 clones in the sample; less than 95% occur only once, and roughly 13% lies in the top ten. CDR3 size: 15 residues. Per the germline V gene, CDR1 is LNHDA and CDR2 is SQIVND (reference sequence). Trimming left V 6 bases short and J 5 bases short, with 20 bases between. The starting material was CD4+ or CD8+ T cells sorted from blood, obtained in a trial of the OX40 agonist ivuxolimab. The source of this sequence is an adult with an advanced solid tumor such as melanoma, head and neck, liver or kidney cancer. The chain has TRBV19 and TRBJ2-7; D ambiguous. CDR3 region: CASSPSGSQHHEQYF. DNA of the CDR3: TGTGCCAGTAGCCCTTCAGGATCCCAACATCACGAGCAGTACTTC.